The clone carrying this T cell receptor (beta chain) is labeled as medium-sized. As yet, its antigen is unknown. Time point indicated: blood at routine non-recurrence follow-up after resection. The data stem from a study of spatial heterogeneity in lung cancer. As for the study in general: Researchers sequenced follow-up PBMC samples if they had them, and these came a median of around 2 years after resection. Detected beta-chain sequences consistently exceeded alpha-chain sequences.

Overall study findings and caveats: The study found ubiquitous expanded tumor TCRs in blood more at resection than follow-up.

TCRdb ran MiXCR on the 5' RACE reads and lists one entry per CDR3 protein. The profile shows 15,000 to 20,000 distinct CDR3 sequences, 6.3% of them singletons. V gave up 4 bases and J gave up 7 bases, with 11 bases separating them. Germline V gene data show CDR1 as KGHSH and CDR2 as LQKENI. The CDR3 is made up of 12 amino acids. Sequencing used PBMCs, obtained at follow-up. The chain links TRBV18 to TRBJ2-7; a possible D gene is TRBD2 (5 bases). The TCR sequence derives from a male donor with early-stage non-small cell lung cancer. CDR3 coding DNA: TGTGCCAGCTCACGGGAGTCGAGGGAGCAGTACTTC. It is translated as CASSRESREQYF.